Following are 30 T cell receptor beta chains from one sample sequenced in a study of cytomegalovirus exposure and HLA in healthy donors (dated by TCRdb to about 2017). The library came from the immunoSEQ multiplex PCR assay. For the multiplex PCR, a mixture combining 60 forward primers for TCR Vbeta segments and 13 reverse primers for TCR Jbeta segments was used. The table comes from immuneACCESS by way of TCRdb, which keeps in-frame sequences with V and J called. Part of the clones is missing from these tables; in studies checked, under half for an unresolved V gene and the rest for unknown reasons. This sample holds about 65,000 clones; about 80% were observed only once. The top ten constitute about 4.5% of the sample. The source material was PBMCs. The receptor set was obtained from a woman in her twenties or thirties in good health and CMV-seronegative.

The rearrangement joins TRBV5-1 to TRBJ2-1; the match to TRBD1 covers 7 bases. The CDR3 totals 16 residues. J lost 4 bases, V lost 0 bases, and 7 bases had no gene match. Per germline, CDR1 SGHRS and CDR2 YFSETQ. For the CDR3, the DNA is TGCGCCAGCAGCTTGGTGGGGACAGCAGATTACAATGAGCAGTTCTTC. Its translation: CASSLVGTADYNEQFF.

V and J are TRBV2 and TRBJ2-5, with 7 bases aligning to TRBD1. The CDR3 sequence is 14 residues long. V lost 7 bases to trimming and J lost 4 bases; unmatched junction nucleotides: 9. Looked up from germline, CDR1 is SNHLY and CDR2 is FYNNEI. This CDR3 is CASILDRRRETQYF. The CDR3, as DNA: TGTGCCAGCATCCTGGACAGGAGGAGAGAGACCCAGTACTTC.

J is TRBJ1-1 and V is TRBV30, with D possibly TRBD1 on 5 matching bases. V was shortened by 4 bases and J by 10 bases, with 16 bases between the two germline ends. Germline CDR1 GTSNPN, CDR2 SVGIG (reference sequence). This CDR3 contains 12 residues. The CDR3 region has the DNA TGTGCCTGGACTGACAGCGGGCCCGTAGCTTTCTTT. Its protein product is CAWTDSGPVAFF.

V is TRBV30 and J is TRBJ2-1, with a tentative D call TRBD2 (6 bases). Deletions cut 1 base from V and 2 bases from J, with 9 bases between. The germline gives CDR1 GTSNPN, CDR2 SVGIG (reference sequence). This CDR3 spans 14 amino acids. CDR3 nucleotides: TGTGCCTGGAGTGCGCTAGCGCCCTACAATGAGCAGTTCTTC. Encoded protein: CAWSALAPYNEQFF.

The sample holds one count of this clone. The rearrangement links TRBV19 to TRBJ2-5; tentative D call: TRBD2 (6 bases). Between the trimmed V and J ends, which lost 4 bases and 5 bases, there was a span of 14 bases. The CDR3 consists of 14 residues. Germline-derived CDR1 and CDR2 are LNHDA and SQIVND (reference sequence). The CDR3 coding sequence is TGTGCCAGTAGTACCCCCTCGGGAGTGGAGACCCAGTACTTC. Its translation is CASSTPSGVETQYF.

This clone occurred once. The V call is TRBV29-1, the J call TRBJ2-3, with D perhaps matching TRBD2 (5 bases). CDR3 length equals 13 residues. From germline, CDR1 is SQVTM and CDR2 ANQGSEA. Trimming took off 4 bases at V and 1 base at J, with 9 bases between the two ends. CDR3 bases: TGCAGCGTTGTGCGGGTTCGCACAGATACGCAGTATTTT. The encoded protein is CSVVRVRTDTQYF.

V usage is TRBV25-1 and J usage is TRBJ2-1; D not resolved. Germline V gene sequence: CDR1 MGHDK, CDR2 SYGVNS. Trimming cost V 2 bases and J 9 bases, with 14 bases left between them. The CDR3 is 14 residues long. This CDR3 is CASSEEGGLTEQFF. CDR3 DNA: TGTGCCAGCAGTGAAGAAGGTGGGCTCACTGAGCAGTTCTTC. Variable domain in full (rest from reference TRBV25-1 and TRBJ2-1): EADIYQTPRYLVIGTGKKITLECSQTMGHDKMYWYQQDPGMELHLIHYSYGVNSTEKGDLSSESTVSRIRTEHFPLTLESARPSHTSQYLCASSEEGGLTEQFFGPGTRLTVL.

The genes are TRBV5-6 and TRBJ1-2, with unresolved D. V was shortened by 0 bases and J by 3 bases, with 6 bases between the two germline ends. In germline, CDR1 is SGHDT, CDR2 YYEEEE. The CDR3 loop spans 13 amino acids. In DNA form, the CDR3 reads TGTGCCAGCAGCTTGGGGGCCTACTATGGCTACACCTTC. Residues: CASSLGAYYGYTF.

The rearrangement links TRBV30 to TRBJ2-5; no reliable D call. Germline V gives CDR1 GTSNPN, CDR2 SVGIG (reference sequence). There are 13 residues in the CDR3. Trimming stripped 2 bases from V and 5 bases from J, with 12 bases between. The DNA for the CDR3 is TGTGCCTGGAGTAGCCTCAGGAAGGAGACCCAGTACTTC. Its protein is CAWSSLRKETQYF.

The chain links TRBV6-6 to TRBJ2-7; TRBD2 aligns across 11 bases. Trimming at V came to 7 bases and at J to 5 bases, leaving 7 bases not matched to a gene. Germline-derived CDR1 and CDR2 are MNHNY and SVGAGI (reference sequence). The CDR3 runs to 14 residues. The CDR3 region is CASTTSGSLHEQYF. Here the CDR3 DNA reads TGTGCCAGCACTACTAGCGGGAGTTTACACGAGCAGTACTTC.

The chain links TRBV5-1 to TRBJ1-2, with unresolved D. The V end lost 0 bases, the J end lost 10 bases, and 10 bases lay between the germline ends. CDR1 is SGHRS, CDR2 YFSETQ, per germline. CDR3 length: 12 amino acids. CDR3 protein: CASSLAHRDYTF. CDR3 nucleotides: TGCGCCAGCAGCTTGGCCCATCGGGACTACACCTTC. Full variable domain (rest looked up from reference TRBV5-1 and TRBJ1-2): KAGVTQTPRYLIKTRGQQVTLSCSPISGHRSVSWYQQTPGQGLQFLFEYFSETQRNKGNFPGRFSGRQFSNSRSEMNVSTLELGDSALYLCASSLAHRDYTFGSGTRLTVV.

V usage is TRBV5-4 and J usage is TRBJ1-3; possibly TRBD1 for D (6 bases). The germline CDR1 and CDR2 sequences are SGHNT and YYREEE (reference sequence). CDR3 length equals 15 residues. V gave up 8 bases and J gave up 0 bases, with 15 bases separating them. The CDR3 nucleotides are TGTGCCAGTGAACAGGGTCCTTTCTCTGGAAACACCATATATTTT. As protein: CASEQGPFSGNTIYF.

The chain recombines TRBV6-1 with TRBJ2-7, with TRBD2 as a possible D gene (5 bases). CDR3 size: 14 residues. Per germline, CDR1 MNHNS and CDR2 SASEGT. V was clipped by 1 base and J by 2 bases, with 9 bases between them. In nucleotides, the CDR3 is TGTGCCAGCAGTGAAGGGTCCGGGGCCTACGAGCAGTACTTC. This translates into CASSEGSGAYEQYF.

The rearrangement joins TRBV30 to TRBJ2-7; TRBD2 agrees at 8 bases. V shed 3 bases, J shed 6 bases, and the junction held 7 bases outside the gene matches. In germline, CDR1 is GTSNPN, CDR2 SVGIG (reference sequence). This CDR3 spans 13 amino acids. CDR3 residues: CAWRRGGLTEQYF. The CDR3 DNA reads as TGTGCCTGGAGACGGGGGGGGCTTACCGAGCAGTACTTC.

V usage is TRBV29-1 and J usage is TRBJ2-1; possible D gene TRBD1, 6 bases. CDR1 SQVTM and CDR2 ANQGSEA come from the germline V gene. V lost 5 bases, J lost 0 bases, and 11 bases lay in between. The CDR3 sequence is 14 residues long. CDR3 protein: CSVTLQGSYNEQFF. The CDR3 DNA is TGCAGCGTTACCCTACAGGGCTCCTACAATGAGCAGTTCTTC.

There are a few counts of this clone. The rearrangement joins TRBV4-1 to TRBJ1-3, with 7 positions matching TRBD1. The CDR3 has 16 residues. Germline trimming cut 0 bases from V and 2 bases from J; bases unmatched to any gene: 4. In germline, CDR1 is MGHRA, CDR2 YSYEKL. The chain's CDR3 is CASSQEPTGTGNTIYF. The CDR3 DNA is TGCGCCAGCAGCCAAGAGCCGACAGGGACTGGAAACACCATATATTTT.

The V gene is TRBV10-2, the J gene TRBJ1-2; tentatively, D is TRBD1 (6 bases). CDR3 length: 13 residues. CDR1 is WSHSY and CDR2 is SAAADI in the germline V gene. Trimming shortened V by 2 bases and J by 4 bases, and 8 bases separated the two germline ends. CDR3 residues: CASSEQGSYGYTF. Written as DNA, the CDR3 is TGCGCCAGCAGTGAGCAGGGGAGCTATGGCTACACCTTC.

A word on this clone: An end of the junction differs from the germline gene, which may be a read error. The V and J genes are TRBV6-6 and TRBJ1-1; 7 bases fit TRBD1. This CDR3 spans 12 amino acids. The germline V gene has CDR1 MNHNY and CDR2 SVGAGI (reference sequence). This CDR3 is CASRYWDSEAFF. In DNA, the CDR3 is TGTGCCAGCAGATACTGGGACAGTGAAGCTTTCTTT.

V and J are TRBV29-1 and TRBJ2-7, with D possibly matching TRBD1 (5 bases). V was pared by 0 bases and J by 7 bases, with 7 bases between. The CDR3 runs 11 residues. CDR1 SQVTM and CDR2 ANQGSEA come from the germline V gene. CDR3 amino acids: CSVEEGPEQYF. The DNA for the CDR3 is TGCAGCGTTGAAGAGGGGCCAGAGCAGTACTTC.

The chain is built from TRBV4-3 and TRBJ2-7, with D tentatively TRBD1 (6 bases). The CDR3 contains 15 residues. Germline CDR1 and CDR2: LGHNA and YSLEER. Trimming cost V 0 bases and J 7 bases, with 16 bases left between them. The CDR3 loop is CASSQDTGQRGEQYF. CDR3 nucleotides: TGCGCCAGCAGCCAAGATACAGGACAGAGGGGGGAGCAGTACTTC.

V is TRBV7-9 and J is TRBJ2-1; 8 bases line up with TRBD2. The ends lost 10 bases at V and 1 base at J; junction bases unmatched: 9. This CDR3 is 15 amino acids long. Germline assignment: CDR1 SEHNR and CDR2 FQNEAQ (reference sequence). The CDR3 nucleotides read TGTGCCATACTTAGGCCGGGAGGGTCCTACAATGAGCAGTTCTTC. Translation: CAILRPGGSYNEQFF.

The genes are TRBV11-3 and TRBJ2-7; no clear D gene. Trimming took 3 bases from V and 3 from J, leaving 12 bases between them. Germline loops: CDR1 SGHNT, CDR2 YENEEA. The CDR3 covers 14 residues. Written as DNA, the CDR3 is TGTGCCAGCAGCTTGGGCCAAAGGCACTACGAGCAGTACTTC. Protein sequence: CASSLGQRHYEQYF.

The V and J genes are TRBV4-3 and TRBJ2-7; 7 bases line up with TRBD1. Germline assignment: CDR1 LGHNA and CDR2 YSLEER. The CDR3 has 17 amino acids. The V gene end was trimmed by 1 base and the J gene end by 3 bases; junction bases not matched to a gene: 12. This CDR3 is CASSQVARDSFFYEQYF. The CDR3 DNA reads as TGCGCCAGCAGCCAAGTGGCGAGGGACAGTTTTTTCTACGAGCAGTACTTC.

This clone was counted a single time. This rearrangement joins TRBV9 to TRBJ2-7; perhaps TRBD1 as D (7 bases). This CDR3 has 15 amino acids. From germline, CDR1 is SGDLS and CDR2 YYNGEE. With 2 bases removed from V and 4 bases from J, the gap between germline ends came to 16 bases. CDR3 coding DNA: TGTGCCAGCAGCGTTGGAGGGGGCGAGAGGTACGAGCAGTACTTC. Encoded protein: CASSVGGGERYEQYF.

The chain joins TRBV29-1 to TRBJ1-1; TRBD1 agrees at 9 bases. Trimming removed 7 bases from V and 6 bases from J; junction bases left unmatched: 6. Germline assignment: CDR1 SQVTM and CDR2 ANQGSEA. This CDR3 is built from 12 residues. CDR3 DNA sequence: TGCAGCGCCGGGACAGGGTTCCCTGAAGCTTTCTTT. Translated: CSAGTGFPEAFF. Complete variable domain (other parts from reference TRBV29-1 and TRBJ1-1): SAVISQKPSRDICQRGTSLTIQCQVDSQVTMMFWYRQQPGQSLTLIATANQGSEATYESGFVIDKFPISRPNLTFSTLTVSNMSPEDSSIYLCSAGTGFPEAFFGQGTRLTVV.

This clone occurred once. CDR3 nucleotides: TGCAGCGTATACCGAGACAGGGTCGGCAATGAGCAGTTCTTC. It specifies CSVYRDRVGNEQFF. J is TRBJ2-1 and V is TRBV29-1; 7 positions agree with TRBD1. Germline CDR1 and CDR2: SQVTM and ANQGSEA. V lost 6 bases, J lost 6 bases, and 11 bases stayed unmatched. CDR3 length: 14 amino acids.

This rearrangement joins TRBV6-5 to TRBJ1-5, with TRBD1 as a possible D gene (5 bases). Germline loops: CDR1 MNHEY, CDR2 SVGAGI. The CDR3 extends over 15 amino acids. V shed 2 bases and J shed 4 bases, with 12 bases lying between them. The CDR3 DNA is TGTGCCAGCAGTTACCAGAGGGGAGGGAATCAGCCCCAGCATTTT. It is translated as CASSYQRGGNQPQHF.

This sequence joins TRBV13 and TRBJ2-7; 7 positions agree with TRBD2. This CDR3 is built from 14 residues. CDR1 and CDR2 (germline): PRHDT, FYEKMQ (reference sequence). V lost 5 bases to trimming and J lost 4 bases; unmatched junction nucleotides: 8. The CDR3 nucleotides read TGTGCCAGCAGCGAAGGGACTATCCCTTACGAGCAGTACTTC. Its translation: CASSEGTIPYEQYF. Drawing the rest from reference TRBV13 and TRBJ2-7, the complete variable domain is AAGVIQSPRHLIKEKRETATLKCYPIPRHDTVYWYQQGPGQDPQFLISFYEKMQSDKGSIPDRFSAQQFSDYHSELNMSSLELGDSALYFCASSEGTIPYEQYFGPGTRLTVT.

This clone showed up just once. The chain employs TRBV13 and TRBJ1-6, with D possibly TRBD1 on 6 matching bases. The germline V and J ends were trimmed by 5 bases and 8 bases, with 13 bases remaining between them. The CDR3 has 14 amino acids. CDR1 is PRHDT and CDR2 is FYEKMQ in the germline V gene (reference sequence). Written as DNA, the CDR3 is TGTGCCAGCAGCCAACAGGGCGGATATTCACCCCTCCACTTT. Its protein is CASSQQGGYSPLHF.

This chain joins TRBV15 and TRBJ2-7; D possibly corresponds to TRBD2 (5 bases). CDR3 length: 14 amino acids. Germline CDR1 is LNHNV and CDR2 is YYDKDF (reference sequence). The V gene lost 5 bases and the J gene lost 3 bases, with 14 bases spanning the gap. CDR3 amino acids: CATSGRRENYEQYF. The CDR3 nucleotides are TGTGCCACCAGCGGCCGACGGGAAAACTACGAGCAGTACTTC.